This note documents a single T cell receptor (beta chain) sequence. Its recognized antigen is unknown. The input lacks base qualities; no much larger clone sits a single base away. V lost 8 bases and J lost 5 bases; the stretch between them is 12 bases long. The CDR3 covers 12 residues, taking in both the cysteine and the phenylalanine. The only DNA kept is the CDR3, 36 bases in frame from the first base. Looking up the germline V gene yields CDR1 MDHEN and CDR2 SYDVKM. TCRbeta CDR3 regions were amplified from genomic DNA using the immunoSEQ Assay, a bias-controlled multiplex PCR. Turning to the authors' computational methods: The number of nucleated cells in each sample was estimated from the amplification of reference gene primers within the assay. Sequence reads were collapsed and filtered to measure the absolute abundance of every unique TCRbeta CDR3 rearrangement. Productive Simpson clonality was computed per sample as the square root of Simpson's diversity index over productive rearrangements. The table was pulled from immuneACCESS by TCRdb, which kept in-frame rearrangements only. Such tables lose some clones; where checked, under half of the loss comes from unresolved V genes, and the rest has no known cause. That table furnishes V, J and clone size, whereas the DNA furnished D and trimming. Recorded for this sample are fewer than 110,000 clones; roughly 87% of them occurred a single time. The ten largest clones capture approximately 6.2% of the sample.

This record belongs to a study of blood T cell repertoires in COVID-19 (dated by TCRdb to the early 2020s). In terms of the full investigation: Samples covering the acute and convalescent phases of COVID-19 were provided by collaborators in the United States, Italy and Spain. The material from the prospective study consisted of cDNA or gDNA derived from T cells, B-cell-depleted T cells, or PBMCs. Subjects who had been exposed to COVID-19, were actively infected with it, or had recovered from it provided the deeply sampled blood TCRbeta repertoires that made up the dataset. A freely available public database, intended as a resource for researchers studying the immune response to SARS-CoV-2, is where the repertoires were released. The samples were drawn from the first 160 participants of the ongoing ImmuneRACE study and from 1,254 subjects provided by 6 global collaborators. Sample metadata almost always included a de-identified subject ID, COVID-19 status, age in years and sex. HLA class I and class II types, where available, came from metadata supplied by the sample provider rather than from assay-based typing. What the authors observed across the whole study: How much clinical and demographic metadata was included differed by source and by participant, and the metadata was provided uncurated.

Each collaborating institution followed its own protocols to collect whole blood in K2EDTA tubes. For TCRbeta analysis, collaborators shipped samples as frozen whole blood, isolated PBMCs, or DNA extracted from either of those sample types. Input material: peripheral blood. This sequence uses TRBV28 and TRBJ1-1; TRBD1 might be the D gene, on 5 matching bases. This sequence originates from a human donor in a cohort sampled during active COVID-19. The CDR3 protein is CASRKGETEAFF. The nucleotide sequence reads TGTGCCAGCCGAAAAGGGGAAACTGAAGCTTTCTTT.